Listed below are T cell receptor beta chains from one sample, sequenced in a study of cytomegalovirus exposure and HLA in healthy donors. Generated by immunoSEQ multiplex PCR, the TCRdb table keeps only in-frame clones and is missing some. In the table there are tens of thousands of clones, approximately 80% of which are singletons. Input material: PBMCs. The source of these receptors is a man aged 18 to 29 in good health and CMV-seronegative. CDR3s include the opening cysteine and the closing phenylalanine or tryptophan. The D gene is left open where the match is weak.

TRBD2	TRBJ2-4	TRBV18	CASSPPGLAGGNIQYF
TRBD1	TRBJ1-1	TRBV5-1	CASSLLPGGGGNTEAFF
TRBD2	TRBJ2-5	TRBV6-5	CAVAASGSQETQYF
NA	TRBJ1-1	TRBV4-1	CASSQDPQGMNTEAFF
TRBD2	TRBJ2-3	TRBV5-1	CASSPAGGGLTDTQYF
TRBD1	TRBJ1-5	TRBV28	CASSLTGSNQPQHF
NA	TRBJ2-1	TRBV4-1	CASSLQYNEQFF
NA	TRBJ1-5	TRBV5-6	CASSRVQGNQPQHF
NA	TRBJ2-1	TRBV9	CASSSRLSRESYNEQFF
TRBD1	TRBJ1-2	TRBV6-1	CASKQGADNYGYTF
NA	TRBJ2-3	TRBV7-2	CASSLYHRGGDTQYF
NA	TRBJ2-7	TRBV7-9	CASSSRGTPYEQYF
NA	TRBJ2-2	TRBV7-7	CASREGFRGELFF
TRBD1	TRBJ2-3	TRBV19	CASSPIPGTGDTQYF
NA	TRBJ1-1	TRBV9	CASSVERSTEAFF
TRBD1	TRBJ2-3	TRBV28	CASSGGQGGNTQYF
TRBD1	TRBJ2-7	TRBV6-1	CASSGLGQAYEQYF
NA	TRBJ1-2	TRBV7-2	CASSLGREVDYGYTF
NA	TRBJ2-5	TRBV7-9	CSSSFLAPETQYF
NA	TRBJ2-1	TRBV5-1	CASSLLRGLRDNEQFF
TRBD1	TRBJ2-3	TRBV5-1	CASSVQGQGNTDTQYF
TRBD2	TRBJ2-2	TRBV12-5	CASGLVVTSGGSGELFF
TRBD1	TRBJ1-1	TRBV4-3	CASSRDRVTEAFF
NA	TRBJ2-5	TRBV19	CASRTEAQETQYF
NA	TRBJ2-7	TRBV11-2	CASSLDRLSSYEQYF
TRBD2	TRBJ2-1	TRBV19	CASSIPSGGLYNEQFF
TRBD1	TRBJ1-1	TRBV10-1	CASSQTGGEAFF
NA	TRBJ2-3	TRBV6-4	CASSRRETDTQYF
TRBD2	TRBJ2-5	TRBV10-2	CASGELAGGEETQYF